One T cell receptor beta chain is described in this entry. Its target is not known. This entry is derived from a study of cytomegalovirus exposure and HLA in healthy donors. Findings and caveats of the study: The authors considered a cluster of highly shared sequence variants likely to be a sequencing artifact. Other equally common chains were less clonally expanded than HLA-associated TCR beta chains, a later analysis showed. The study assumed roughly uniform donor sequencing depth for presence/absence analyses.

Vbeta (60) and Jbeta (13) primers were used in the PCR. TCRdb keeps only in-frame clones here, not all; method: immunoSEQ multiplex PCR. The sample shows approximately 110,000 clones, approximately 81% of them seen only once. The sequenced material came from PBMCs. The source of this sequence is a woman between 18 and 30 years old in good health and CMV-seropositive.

CDR3 sequence reads: CASSLAQGKNEQYF. CDR3 DNA: TGCGCCAGCAGCCTGGCACAGGGAAAAAACGAGCAGTACTTC. The chain combines TRBV5-1 with TRBJ2-7; D may be TRBD1 (6 bases). In germline, CDR1 is SGHRS, CDR2 YFSETQ. Trimming pared 4 bases from V and 5 bases from J, leaving 16 bases between. This CDR3 is 14 amino acids long.